This T cell receptor (beta chain) emerged from a study of a mutant IDH1 vaccine in newly diagnosed glioma. About the research overall: At weeks 1, 3, 5, 7, 11, 15, 19 and 23, patients received a vaccination, eight in all. The therapy given earlier, which was standard therapy, consisted of radiotherapy, temozolomide, or both, and most of the patients received both.

Germline loops: CDR1 ENHRY, CDR2 SYGVKD. V lost 2 bases and J 4 bases, leaving 6 bases between the germline ends. There are 14 residues in the CDR3. Concerning this clone itself: Its specificity is not known.

Method: immunoSEQ multiplex PCR; TCRdb's copy keeps in-frame clones and lacks some. Counted here are 120,000 or so clones, around 77% occurring once; the ten biggest clones make up 5.5%. Time point noted: week 11, during vaccination. The investigators gave 300 ug of mutant IDH1 20-mer peptide in each vaccine dose, together with topical imiquimod. Study-level results: Pseudoprogression appears to have had no connection to changes in top peripheral T cell clonotypes.

The J gene is TRBJ2-6, the V gene TRBV10-3, with D hard to call. This TCR was sampled from a man aged 35 to 55 with glioma. Sequencing used PBMCs, obtained from a glioma patient whose treatment included an IDH1 peptide vaccine. The CDR3 sequence is CAISEGSGANVLTF. As DNA, the CDR3 is TGTGCCATCAGTGAGGGATCCGGGGCCAACGTCCTGACTTTC.